This T cell receptor beta chain was captured by sequencing in a study of blood T cell repertoires in COVID-19. On the study more broadly: There were acute and convalescent COVID-19 samples, and they came from the United States, Italy and Spain. In each case, the material was cDNA or gDNA derived from T cells, B-cell-depleted T cells, or PBMCs.

As originally analysed: Reference gene primer amplification yielded estimated nucleated cell counts. Produced via immunoSEQ multiplex PCR; TCRdb's table is partial and in-frame only. V, J and clone size reflect that table, while D and trimming were determined from the DNA. The profile shows roughly 36,000 clones, approximately 85% of them singletons. This CDR3 is built from 14 residues. Germline CDR1 and CDR2: LGHDT and YNNKEL (reference sequence). V was clipped by 4 bases and J by 3 bases, with 7 bases between them. The chain is built from TRBV3-1 (or the pseudogene TRBV3-2) and TRBJ2-6; D is ambiguous. Input material: peripheral blood. This TCR was recovered from a man aged 60 to 69 with active COVID-19. CDR3 nucleotides: TGTGCCAGCAGCCCCCGAGGTGGGGCCAACGTCCTGACTTTC. Its protein is CASSPRGGANVLTF.